These 27 T cell receptor beta chains share one sample of origin, sequenced in a study of shared clonotypes between healthy human individuals. Assay used: immunoSEQ multiplex PCR; TCRdb lists only in-frame clones, some missing. The table shows about 2 million clones, with 85% to 95% occurring only once. The sample consisted of naive CD4+ T cells sorted from blood. Subset indicated: CD45RA+ positively selected. These receptors all come from a man in his late teens or twenties in good health.

Points on this clone: In the same sample, other DNA sequences code for this CDR3. The V and J genes are TRBV4-3 and TRBJ2-7; the D is unclear. Germline CDR1 is LGHNA and CDR2 is YSLEER. V was shortened by 0 bases and J by 4 bases, with 7 bases between the two germline ends. This CDR3 is 13 amino acids long. CDR3 residues: CASSQEKSYEQYF. The CDR3, as DNA: TGCGCCAGCAGCCAAGAGAAGAGTTACGAGCAGTACTTC.

CDR3 coding DNA: TGTGCCAGCAGTCGTGTCGCGGGGGGGTACGAAAAACTGTTTTTT. Translating gives CASSRVAGGYEKLFF. V gene TRBV4-2 combines with J gene TRBJ1-4; D is perhaps TRBD1 (5 bases). The V end was cut by 6 bases, the J end by 8 bases, with 19 bases between. This CDR3 region has 15 residues. The germline CDR1 and CDR2 sequences are LGHNA and YNFKEQ.

The chain couples TRBV7-2 to TRBJ2-5; D is undetermined. V dropped 0 bases and J dropped 2 bases, with 10 bases sitting between them. The germline V gene has CDR1 SGHTA and CDR2 FQGNSA. The CDR3 length is 15 residues. The CDR3 loop is CASSLAAGKQETQYF. In DNA, the CDR3 is TGTGCCAGCAGCTTAGCGGCAGGCAAGCAAGAGACCCAGTACTTC. The variable domain in full, completed from reference TRBV7-2 and TRBJ2-5, reads GAGVSQSPSNKVTEKGKDVELRCDPISGHTALYWYRQSLGQGLEFLIYFQGNSAPDKSGLPSDRFSAERTGGSVSTLTIQRTQQEDSAVYLCASSLAAGKQETQYFGPGTRLLVL.

The chain recombines TRBV28 with TRBJ2-7; 9 bases are shared with TRBD1. The V gene end was trimmed by 5 bases and the J gene end by 4 bases; junction bases not matched to a gene: 3. Germline V gene lookup returns CDR1 MDHEN and CDR2 SYDVKM. The CDR3 covers 13 residues. The CDR3 DNA sequence: TGTGCCAGCAGTCCCGGGACAGGGTACGAGCAGTACTTC. This encodes CASSPGTGYEQYF.

The J gene is TRBJ1-1, the V gene TRBV18; 8 bases are a match to TRBD1. Germline-derived CDR1 and CDR2 are KGHSH and LQKENI. CDR3 size: 13 residues. The ends lost 3 bases at V and 5 bases at J; junction bases unmatched: 2. The CDR3 reads CASSPTGETEAFF. CDR3 DNA: TGTGCCAGCTCACCGACAGGGGAGACTGAAGCTTTCTTT.

The chain recombines TRBV12-1 with TRBJ2-7. TRBV12-1 corresponds to a pseudogene. The CDR3 covers 15 residues. CDR3 amino acids: CASSLKQREIREQYF. The CDR3, as DNA: TGTGCCAGCAGCTTGAAACAAAGGGAAATACGCGAGCAGTACTTC.

The chain has TRBV4-2 and TRBJ1-5; TRBD1 is a possible D gene (5 bases). The CDR3 sequence is 14 residues long. From germline, CDR1 is LGHNA and CDR2 YNFKEQ. Trimming removed 0 bases from V and 7 bases from J, with 10 bases in between. The CDR3: CASSQEYWDQPQHF. The CDR3 DNA is TGTGCCAGCAGCCAAGAGTACTGGGACCAGCCCCAGCATTTT.

The chain employs TRBV10-1 and TRBJ1-5; no reliable D call. The V gene's germline CDR1 is WNHNN and CDR2 SYGVQD (reference sequence). With 9 bases removed from V and 2 bases from J, the gap between germline ends came to 5 bases. This CDR3 spans 11 amino acids. The CDR3 region is CARRGNQPQHF. Written as DNA, the CDR3 is TGCGCCAGGAGGGGCAATCAGCCCCAGCATTTT.

The chain is built from TRBV6-1 and TRBJ1-1; D remains unclear. CDR1 and CDR2 from the germline V gene are MNHNS and SASEGT. V lost 2 bases and J 10 bases, leaving 14 bases between the germline ends. This CDR3 spans 13 amino acids. In nucleotides, the CDR3 is TGTGCCAGCAGTGAACGGATCTCAAGTGGAGCTTTCTTT. This sequence encodes CASSERISSGAFF.

Turning to this clone: The sample holds other DNA sequences that translate to the same CDR3. The rearrangement links TRBV7-2 to TRBJ2-7; D remains ambiguous. V lost 1 base and J lost 4, with 5 bases in between. CDR3 length equals 12 residues. The germline V gene encodes CDR1 SGHTA and CDR2 FQGNSA. The CDR3 DNA reads as TGTGCCAGCAGCTTAGGTGAATACGAGCAGTACTTC. As protein: CASSLGEYEQYF.

CDR3 coding DNA: TGTGCCAGCAGCGCAGAGGTACCGCACACTGAAGCTTTCTTT. As protein: CASSAEVPHTEAFF. The chain uses TRBV9 and TRBJ1-1; no clear D. The CDR3 runs to 14 residues. The germline gives CDR1 SGDLS, CDR2 YYNGEE. V was clipped by 3 bases and J by 3 bases, with 12 bases between them.

This chain connects TRBV10-2 to TRBJ2-7, with D uncertain. The CDR3 is made up of 16 amino acids. The V end lost 2 bases, the J end lost 0 bases, and 14 bases lay between the germline ends. CDR1 is WSHSY, CDR2 SAAADI, per germline. The CDR3 loop reads CASSERSGRRSYEQYF. CDR3 bases: TGCGCCAGCAGTGAGAGGAGTGGACGTCGCTCCTACGAGCAGTACTTC.

The rearrangement uses TRBV6-5 and TRBJ1-2, with D perhaps matching TRBD1 (6 bases). The CDR3 length is 13 residues. Germline V gene data show CDR1 as MNHEY and CDR2 as SVGAGI. Trimming took 7 bases from V and 5 from J, leaving 14 bases between them. CDR3 protein: CASTPGQKYGYTF. The CDR3 DNA is TGTGCCAGCACCCCCGGACAGAAGTATGGCTACACCTTC.

The V and J genes are TRBV6-1 and TRBJ2-7; 9 bases map to TRBD1. There are 14 residues in the CDR3. With V trimmed by 4 bases and J by 6 bases, 7 bases remained unmatched. Germline assignment: CDR1 MNHNS and CDR2 SASEGT. The CDR3 nucleotides are TGTGCCAGCAGTGTACTCACAGGGGGCATCGAGCAGTACTTC. This codes for CASSVLTGGIEQYF.

The chain has TRBV25-1 and TRBJ2-2; 7 nucleotides line up with TRBD2. The J segment lost 4 bases and the V segment lost 4 bases, leaving 6 bases of the junction unmatched. Germline assignment: CDR1 MGHDK and CDR2 SYGVNS. The CDR3 extends over 15 amino acids. The CDR3 coding sequence is TGTGCCAGCAGTGTTGCGGGAGCGGGCACCGGGGAGCTGTTTTTT. Its translation: CASSVAGAGTGELFF.

With respect to this clone: One base away lies a much larger clone, so this may be a sequencing read error. The V and J genes are TRBV25-1 and TRBJ1-6; D might be TRBD1 (5 bases). Trimming pared 4 bases from V and 0 bases from J, leaving 7 bases between. Germline CDR1 MGHDK, CDR2 SYGVNS. The CDR3 is 15 amino acids. CDR3 in DNA: TGTGCCAGCAGTGGACAGAGCTCCTATAATTCACCCCTCCACTTT. Translating gives CASSGQSSYNSPLHF.

The table lists this clone with a count of one. The same CDR3 is also encoded by other DNA sequences in this sample. CDR3 coding DNA: TGCGCCAGCAGCCCAGGGGGGCCCAATTCACCCCTCCACTTT. It specifies CASSPGGPNSPLHF. V gene TRBV5-1 combines with J gene TRBJ1-6; 7 nucleotides align to TRBD1. The junction had 5 bases not matched to a gene; V was cut back by 4 bases and J by 7 bases. CDR1 and CDR2 from the germline V gene are SGHRS and YFSETQ. This CDR3 contains 14 residues.

CDR3 loop: CASSRTGQGWIMNTEAFF. The CDR3 DNA follows: TGTGCCAGCAGCAGAACGGGACAGGGGTGGATCATGAACACTGAAGCTTTCTTT. The chain couples TRBV11-2 to TRBJ1-1; 10 bases match TRBD1. V lost 5 bases to trimming and J lost 0 bases; unmatched junction nucleotides: 12. The CDR3 length is 18 residues. The germline V gene encodes CDR1 SGHAT and CDR2 FQNNGV.

This chain joins TRBV7-9 and TRBJ2-2, with D maybe TRBD1 (6 bases). Germline loops: CDR1 SEHNR, CDR2 FQNEAQ (reference sequence). V lost 5 bases and J lost 6, with 13 bases in between. This CDR3 has 14 residues. The CDR3 DNA follows: TGTGCCAGCAGCATTTATTCAGGGGCCGGGGAGCTGTTTTTT. Translating gives CASSIYSGAGELFF.

The CDR3 coding sequence is TGTGCCAGCACCGCCGACGGGGGACCTCGGGGCTACACCTTC. Amino acid sequence: CASTADGGPRGYTF. This chain uses TRBV6-1 with TRBJ1-2; D possibly corresponds to TRBD1 (5 bases). Germline CDR1 MNHNS, CDR2 SASEGT. The germline V and J ends were trimmed by 7 bases and 8 bases, with 20 bases remaining between them. The CDR3 runs to 14 residues.

Concerning this clone: The identical CDR3 is also encoded by other nucleotide sequences in the sample. J is TRBJ2-3 and V is TRBV7-2; 7 bases map to TRBD1. The CDR3 totals 14 residues. From germline, CDR1 is SGHTA and CDR2 FQGNSA. The J segment lost 1 base and the V segment lost 5 bases, leaving 3 bases of the junction unmatched. In nucleotides, the CDR3 is TGTGCCAGCAGCCTAGACAGGGGCACAGATACGCAGTATTTT. Its translation is CASSLDRGTDTQYF.

The chain employs TRBV28 and TRBJ1-5, with TRBD1 identical over 7 bases. V trimming: 6 bases; J trimming: 2 bases; junction bases outside the gene matches: 7. The CDR3 is made up of 15 amino acids. Germline CDR1 and CDR2: MDHEN and SYDVKM. The CDR3 is CASSGQDFGNQPQHF. The CDR3 bases are TGTGCCAGCAGCGGACAGGATTTTGGCAATCAGCCCCAGCATTTT.

This sequence joins TRBV1 and TRBJ2-7; TRBD2 is the table's D call, not checked against the DNA. TRBV1 is a recognized pseudogene. This CDR3 has 17 amino acids. In DNA form, the CDR3 reads TGCACCAGCAGCCAAGACCGGGGACTAGCGGGGGGTTACGAGCAGTACTTC. It specifies CTSSQDRGLAGGYEQYF.

Comment on this clone: A much larger clone is a single base away; this may be a read error. Other DNA variants within this sample encode the same CDR3. This rearrangement joins TRBV11-3 to TRBJ2-7; D is uncertain. Trimming shortened V by 4 bases and J by 2 bases, and 3 bases separated the two germline ends. The CDR3 consists of 11 residues. Germline V CDR1 and CDR2: SGHNT, YENEEA. CDR3 sequence (DNA): TGTGCCAGCAGCTCCCCCTACGAGCAGTACTTC. Its translation: CASSSPYEQYF.

The chain employs TRBV15 and TRBJ1-5; weak D call: TRBD1 (6 bases). V lost 0 bases to trimming and J lost 2 bases, with 8 bases between them. Germline V gene data show CDR1 as LNHNV and CDR2 as YYDKDF (reference sequence). This CDR3 has 15 residues. CDR3 sequence reads: CATSREGGGNQPQHF. The CDR3, as DNA: TGTGCCACCAGCAGAGAAGGGGGTGGCAATCAGCCCCAGCATTTT.

The chain couples TRBV4-1 to TRBJ2-3, with TRBD2 matching 11 bases. The CDR3 runs 19 residues. CDR1 is MGHRA, CDR2 YSYEKL, per germline. V gave up 0 bases and J gave up 3 bases; unmatched junction bases: 11. The CDR3: CASSQDQGSGGARTDTQYF. CDR3 coding DNA: TGCGCCAGCAGCCAAGATCAGGGTAGCGGGGGGGCCCGGACAGATACGCAGTATTTT.

The rearrangement joins TRBV25-1 to TRBJ1-4, with 7 nucleotides matching TRBD1. Germline lookup yields CDR1 MGHDK and CDR2 SYGVNS. The J segment lost 7 bases and the V segment lost 5 bases, leaving 10 bases of the junction unmatched. The CDR3 spans 15 residues. CDR3 sequence: CASSPGQARSEKLFF. CDR3 bases: TGTGCCAGCAGTCCCGGACAGGCCCGAAGTGAAAAACTGTTTTTT.